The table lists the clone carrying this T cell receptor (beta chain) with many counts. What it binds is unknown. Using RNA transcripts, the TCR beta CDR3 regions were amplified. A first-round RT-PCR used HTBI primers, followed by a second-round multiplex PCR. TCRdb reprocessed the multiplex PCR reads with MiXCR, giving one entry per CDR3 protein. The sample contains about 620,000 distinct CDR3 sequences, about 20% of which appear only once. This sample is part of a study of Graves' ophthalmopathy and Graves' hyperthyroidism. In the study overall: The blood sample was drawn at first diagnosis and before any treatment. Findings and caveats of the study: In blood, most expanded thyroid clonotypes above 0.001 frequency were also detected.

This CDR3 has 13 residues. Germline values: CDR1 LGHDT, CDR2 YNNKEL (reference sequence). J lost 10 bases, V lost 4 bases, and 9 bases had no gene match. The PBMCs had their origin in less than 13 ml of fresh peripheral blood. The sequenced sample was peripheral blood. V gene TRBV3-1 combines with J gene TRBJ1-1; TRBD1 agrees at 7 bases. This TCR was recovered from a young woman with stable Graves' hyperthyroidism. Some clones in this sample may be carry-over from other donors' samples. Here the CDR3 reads CASSPSTGLGAFF. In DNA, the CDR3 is TGTGCCAGCAGCCCGTCGACAGGGTTGGGAGCTTTCTTT.